Presented here are 14 T cell receptor beta chains from one specimen sequenced in a study of blood T cells in healthy people across ages. A second PCR, run for about 7 to 11 cycles, used a sample-barcoded 5' primer plus a J-beta primer mix. TCRdb re-called the 5' RACE reads with MiXCR, one entry per CDR3 protein. The sample shows 1.5 million to 2 million distinct CDR3 sequences, approximately 30% of them seen only once. Material for sequencing was blood. These receptors were obtained from a woman in her thirties in good health.

This clonotype was observed many times. This chain connects TRBV20-1 to TRBJ2-7; the match to TRBD1 covers 7 bases. V was clipped by 4 bases and J by 2 bases; unmatched bases: 5. Germline V gives CDR1 DFQATT, CDR2 SNEGSKA (reference sequence). The CDR3 runs to 13 residues. This CDR3 reads CSATPGQTYEQYF. CDR3 nucleotides: TGCAGTGCTACCCCGGGACAGACCTACGAGCAGTACTTC.

In regard to this clonotype: One end of the junction does not line up with germline, which may come from a read error. The chain is built from TRBV5-1 and TRBJ2-5; D may match TRBD1 or TRBD2 (5 bases each). The CDR3 sequence is 13 residues long. Germline values: CDR1 SGHRS, CDR2 YFSETQ. DNA for the CDR3: TGCGCCAGCAGCTCGGGACGCCAAGAGACCCTGTTCTTC. Residues: CASSSGRQETLFF.

The chain employs TRBV7-6 and TRBJ2-1; 12 positions agree with TRBD2. Germline-derived CDR1 and CDR2 are SGHVS and FNYEAQ. V shed 3 bases and J 6 bases; nucleotides not matched to a gene: 12. CDR3 length equals 18 residues. In nucleotides, the CDR3 is TGTGCCAGCAGCTTCGTGACTAGCGGGAGTACGCTCGGCAATGAGCAGTTCTTC. It codes for CASSFVTSGSTLGNEQFF.

The chain employs TRBV25-1 and TRBJ2-3; TRBD2 matches 7 bases. This CDR3 is built from 15 residues. Germline-derived CDR1 and CDR2 are MGHDK and SYGVNS. The V segment lost 8 bases and the J segment 0 bases; nucleotides outside the gene matches: 8. CDR3 amino acids: CASGVSGSSTDTQYF. In DNA form, the CDR3 reads TGTGCCAGCGGGGTTAGCGGGTCTAGCACAGATACGCAGTATTTT.

The chain is built from TRBV11-1 and TRBJ2-1; TRBD2 agrees at 8 bases. Germline V lookup: CDR1 SGHAT, CDR2 FQDESV (reference sequence). The CDR3 contains 16 residues. Losses at the gene ends were 5 bases for V and 4 bases for J; bases not matched to a gene: 10. The CDR3 protein is CASSESVAGGYNEQFF. For the CDR3, the DNA is TGTGCCAGCAGCGAATCGGTTGCGGGGGGTTACAATGAGCAGTTCTTC.

Comments on this clonotype: Just one base apart from a much larger clone, this may be a read error. The chain uses TRBV6-5 and TRBJ2-3; D is perhaps TRBD2 (6 bases). The CDR3 runs to 13 residues. The germline CDR1 and CDR2 sequences are MNHEY and SVGAGI. CDR3 loop: CASARGFTETQYF. In DNA form, the CDR3 reads TGTGCCAGCGCCCGGGGGTTCACAGAGACGCAGTATTTT.

The count of this clonotype is one. The rearrangement uses TRBV5-1 and TRBJ2-2, with TRBD1 identical over 8 bases. J was trimmed by 1 base and V by 4 bases; bases with no gene match: 6. Germline CDR1 SGHRS, CDR2 YFSETQ. This CDR3 spans 16 amino acids. The CDR3 protein is CASSPLGTGNTGELFF. The CDR3 DNA reads TGCGCCAGCAGCCCACTCGGGACAGGGAACACCGGGGAGCTGTTTTTT.

This clonotype turned up a few times. The V call is TRBV29-1, the J call TRBJ2-7; TRBD1 aligns across 7 bases. This CDR3 region has 15 residues. Germline CDR1 is SQVTM and CDR2 is ANQGSEA. With 3 bases clipped from V and 7 bases from J, the junction kept 15 bases outside the gene matches. Here the CDR3 DNA reads TGCAGCGTTGAGTCACAGGGGAGCATCCCTCGAGAGCAGTACTTC. Amino acid sequence: CSVESQGSIPREQYF.

There are a few counts of this clonotype. DNA for the CDR3: TGTGCCAGCAGTTTAGCGCGTGCGGCTAGCACAGATACGCAGTATTTT. As protein: CASSLARAASTDTQYF. The rearrangement links TRBV12-3 or TRBV12-4 to TRBJ2-3; D ambiguous. The CDR3 totals 16 residues. Trimming removed 0 bases from V and 0 bases from J, with 10 bases in between.

About this clonotype: A read error is possible here, since a much larger clone lies one base away. The chain combines TRBV29-1 with TRBJ2-1; unclear D gene. The CDR3 loop spans 12 amino acids. The germline gives CDR1 SQVTM, CDR2 ANQGSEA. V was trimmed by 7 bases and J by 7 bases, leaving 14 bases between them. CDR3 region: CSGALSENEQFF. The DNA for the CDR3 is TGCAGCGGTGCTCTGTCGGAGAATGAGCAGTTCTTC.

This clonotype was seen ten or more times. The J gene is TRBJ2-6, the V gene TRBV5-1, with D hard to call. The CDR3 totals 15 residues. The ends were cut back, 4 bases at V and 2 bases at J, with 10 bases in the middle. Germline loops: CDR1 SGHRS, CDR2 YFSETQ. The CDR3 loop reads CASSTLGAGANVLTF. The CDR3 DNA is TGCGCCAGCAGCACTCTAGGAGCTGGGGCCAACGTCCTGACTTTC.

V usage is TRBV6-5 and J usage is TRBJ2-7; 9 nucleotides agree with TRBD2. This CDR3 has 15 amino acids. From germline, CDR1 is MNHEY and CDR2 SVGAGI. J lost 7 bases, V lost 5 bases, and 12 bases had no gene match. CDR3 residues: CASSPVAGEPGEQYF. The CDR3 nucleotides are TGTGCCAGCAGTCCCGTAGCGGGAGAGCCGGGGGAGCAGTACTTC.

The chain employs TRBV4-2 and TRBJ2-1; 7 bases map to TRBD2. CDR3 size: 16 residues. V gave up 0 bases and J gave up 2 bases; unmatched junction bases: 4. Per germline, CDR1 LGHNA and CDR2 YNFKEQ. The CDR3 loop reads CASSQDGGVTYNEQFF. The DNA for the CDR3 is TGTGCCAGCAGCCAAGATGGGGGGGTTACCTACAATGAGCAGTTCTTC.

This sequence joins TRBV18 and TRBJ2-1, with D possibly being TRBD2 (5 bases). There are 15 residues in the CDR3. Germline assignment: CDR1 KGHSH and CDR2 LQKENI. V dropped 2 bases and J dropped 6 bases, with 14 bases sitting between them. The CDR3 nucleotides are TGTGCCAGCTCACCAGTCGCATTGGAGGTCAATGAGCAGTTCTTC. It is translated as CASSPVALEVNEQFF. Full variable domain (outside the CDR3, taken from reference TRBV18 and TRBJ2-1): NAGVMQNPRHLVRRRGQEARLRCSPMKGHSHVYWYRQLPEEGLKFMVYLQKENIIDESGMPKERFSAEFPKEGPSILRIQQVVRGDSAAYFCASSPVALEVNEQFFGPGTRLTVL.